Presented here are 9 T cell receptor delta chains from one specimen sequenced in a study of gamma-delta T cells after stem cell transplantation. TCRdb re-identified clones in the RT-PCR reads via CATT. The sample contains about 760 delta-chain clones, about 1.2% of which appear only once. The sequenced sample consisted of gamma-delta T cells. Every receptor here comes from a human donor. It is not recorded whose cells these are; they may come from a transplant donor.

For this clone: TCRdb attributes to this sequence the protein of a much larger clone, which differs from the DNA translation at residue 15; a read error is likely, and the protein displayed is translated from the DNA. The same CDR3 can be traced to other DNA sequences in this sample. The chain joins TRDV2 to TRDJ1; 8 positions agree with TRDD3. Looked up from germline, CDR1 is GEAIGNYY and CDR2 is EKD. V dropped 0 bases and J dropped 6; count of bases not matched to a gene: 23. CDR3 size: 20 residues. CDR3 bases: TGTGCCTGTGACACCCTCTCTGGGGGACCCCCCCGAGAACACCTCCATAAACTCATCTTT. It codes for CACDTLSGGPPREHLHKLIF.

This clone was recorded a few times. This likely reflects a read error, since a far larger clone is one base away. This chain connects TRDV2 to TRDJ1; possibly TRDD3 for D (5 bases). Germline V lookup: CDR1 GEAIGNYY, CDR2 EKD. The CDR3 is 19 amino acids. The CDR3 loop is CACDGPLGGVLIATDELIF. The CDR3 region has the DNA TGTGCCTGTGACGGACCCCTAGGGGGGGTACTTATTGCCACCGATGAACTCATCTTT.

In its sample, this clone ranks as medium-sized. This chain links TRDV3 with TRDJ1; TRDD3 matches at 13 bases. Trimming cost V 3 bases and J 3 bases; bases outside gene matches: 7. This CDR3 is 15 amino acids long. From germline, CDR1 is TVYSNPD and CDR2 GDNSRS (reference sequence). CDR3 in amino acids: CALSDWGIRADKLIF. The CDR3 coding sequence is TGTGCCTTGTCCGACTGGGGGATACGCGCCGATAAACTCATCTTT.

Turning to this clone: This likely traces to a read error, being one base from a far larger clone. This sequence joins TRDV2 and TRDJ1; no clear D gene. From germline, CDR1 is GEAIGNYY and CDR2 EKD. The V end lost 3 bases, the J end lost 0 bases, and 31 bases lay between the germline ends. This CDR3 has 21 residues. CDR3 DNA: TGTGCCTGTGACGCCCTCCCCGTTGAGAGTGGGTGGAAACGCCACACCGATAAACTCATCTTT. It encodes CACDALPVESGWKRHTDKLIF.

Notes on this clone: The protein held in TCRdb is that of a much larger clone and does not match this DNA's translation at residue 11, likely because of a read error; the protein shown is translated from the DNA. The chain carries TRDV2 and TRDJ1, with 11 positions matching TRDD3. The CDR3 is 16 amino acids. The V segment lost 0 bases and the J segment 8 bases; nucleotides outside the gene matches: 10. Per germline, CDR1 GEAIGNYY and CDR2 EKD. Written as DNA, the CDR3 is TGTGCCTGTGACACCGTGGTGGGGGATACGACAAAGAAACTCATCTTT. Translation: CACDTVVGDTTKKLIF.

On this clone: The translation of this DNA and the TCRdb protein of a much larger clone differ at residue 9, probably owing to a read error; the protein shown here is translated from the DNA. The chain has TRDV2 and TRDJ1, with 7 bases matching TRDD3. CDR3 length equals 15 residues. CDR1 is GEAIGNYY and CDR2 is EKD in the germline V gene. The junction had 7 bases not matched to a gene; V was cut back by 3 bases and J by 1 base. The CDR3 is CACDPAGDSTDKLIF. DNA of the CDR3: TGTGCCTGTGACCCGGCGGGGGATTCCACCGATAAACTCATCTTT.

As concerns this clone: This DNA's translation differs at residue 10 from TCRdb's protein, which comes from a much larger clone; a read error is likely, and the protein shown is translated from the DNA. This rearrangement joins TRDV2 to TRDJ1; no firm D call. Deletions cut 0 bases from V and 4 bases from J, with 14 bases between. Per germline, CDR1 GEAIGNYY and CDR2 EKD. The CDR3 has 15 amino acids. CDR3 in amino acids: CACDTVEGFCDKLIF. CDR3 bases: TGTGCCTGTGACACCGTGGAGGGGTTTTGCGATAAACTCATCTTT.

By share, this clone ranks as large. Other DNA sequences in this specimen translate into the identical CDR3. The V gene is TRDV2, the J gene TRDJ1, with 10 bases aligning to TRDD3. The CDR3 spans 17 residues. V gave up 3 bases and J gave up 0 bases; unmatched junction bases: 9. Germline-derived CDR1 and CDR2 are GEAIGNYY and EKD. CDR3 residues: CACDHVGTGGYTDKLIF. Written as DNA, the CDR3 is TGTGCCTGTGACCACGTGGGTACTGGGGGATACACCGATAAACTCATCTTT.

This clone came up a few times. The chain uses TRDV2 and TRDJ3; TRDD3 matches at 10 bases. Unmatched junction bases numbered 4, after V lost 0 bases and J lost 0 bases. CDR1 and CDR2 from the germline V gene are GEAIGNYY and EKD. CDR3 size: 19 residues. The CDR3 spells CACDTVLGDRSWDTRQMFF. In DNA form, the CDR3 reads TGTGCCTGTGACACCGTACTGGGGGATCGCTCCTGGGACACCCGACAGATGTTTTTC.